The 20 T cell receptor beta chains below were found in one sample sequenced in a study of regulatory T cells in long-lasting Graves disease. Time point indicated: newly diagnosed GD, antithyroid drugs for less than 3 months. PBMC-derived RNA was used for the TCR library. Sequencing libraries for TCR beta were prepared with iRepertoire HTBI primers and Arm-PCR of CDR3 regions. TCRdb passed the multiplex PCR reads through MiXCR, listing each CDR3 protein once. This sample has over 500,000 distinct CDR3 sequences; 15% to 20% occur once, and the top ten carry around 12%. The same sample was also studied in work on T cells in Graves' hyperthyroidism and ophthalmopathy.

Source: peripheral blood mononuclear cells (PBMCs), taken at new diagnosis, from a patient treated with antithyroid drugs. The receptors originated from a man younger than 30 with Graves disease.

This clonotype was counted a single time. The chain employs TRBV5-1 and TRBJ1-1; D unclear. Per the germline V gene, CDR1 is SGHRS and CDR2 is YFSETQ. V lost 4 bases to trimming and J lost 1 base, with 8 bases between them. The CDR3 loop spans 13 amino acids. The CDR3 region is CASSETENTEAFF. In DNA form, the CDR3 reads TGCGCCAGCAGCGAAACAGAGAACACTGAAGCTTTCTTT.

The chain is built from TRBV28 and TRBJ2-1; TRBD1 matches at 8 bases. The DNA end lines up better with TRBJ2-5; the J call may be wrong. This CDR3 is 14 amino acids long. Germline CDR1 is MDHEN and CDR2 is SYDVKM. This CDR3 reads CASSFSGQVETQYF. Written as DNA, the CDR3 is TGTGCCAGCAGTTTCTCGGGACAGGTAGAGACCCAGTACTTC.

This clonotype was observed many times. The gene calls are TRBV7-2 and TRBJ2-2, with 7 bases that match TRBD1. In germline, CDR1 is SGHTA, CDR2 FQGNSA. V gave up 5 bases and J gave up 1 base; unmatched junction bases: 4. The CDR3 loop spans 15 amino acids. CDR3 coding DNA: TGTGCCAGCAGCCTGGGACAGCTGAACACCGGGGAGCTGTTTTTT. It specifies CASSLGQLNTGELFF.

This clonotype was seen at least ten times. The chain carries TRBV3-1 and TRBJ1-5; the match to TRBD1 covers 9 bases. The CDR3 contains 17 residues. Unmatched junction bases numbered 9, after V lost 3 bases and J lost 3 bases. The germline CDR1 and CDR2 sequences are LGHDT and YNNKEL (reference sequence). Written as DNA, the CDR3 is TGTGCCAGCAGCCATGCCCATGGGACAGGGACCAATCAGCCCCAGCATTTT. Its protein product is CASSHAHGTGTNQPQHF.

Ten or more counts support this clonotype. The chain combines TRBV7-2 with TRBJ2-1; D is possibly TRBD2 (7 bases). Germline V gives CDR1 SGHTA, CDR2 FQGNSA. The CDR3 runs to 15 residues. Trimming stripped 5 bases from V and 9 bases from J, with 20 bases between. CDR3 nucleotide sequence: TGTGCCAGCAGCGTTAGGGGGGCGGGAGTCGGTGAGCAGTTCTTC. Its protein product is CASSVRGAGVGEQFF.

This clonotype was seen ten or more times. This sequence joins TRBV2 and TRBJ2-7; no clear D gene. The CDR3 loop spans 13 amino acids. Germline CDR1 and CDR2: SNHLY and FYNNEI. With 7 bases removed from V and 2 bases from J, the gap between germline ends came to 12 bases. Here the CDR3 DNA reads TGTGCCAGCATGGAGCTGGTCGCCTACGAGCAGTACTTC. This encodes CASMELVAYEQYF.

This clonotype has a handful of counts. CDR3 coding DNA: TGCGCCAGCAGTCGTCTTGCGGGTCGCAATCAGCCCCAGCATTTT. Its protein product is CASSRLAGRNQPQHF. The chain is built from TRBV10-2 and TRBJ1-5, with D unresolved. The CDR3 extends over 15 amino acids. V shed 5 bases and J shed 2 bases, with 13 bases lying between them. Germline V lookup: CDR1 WSHSY, CDR2 SAAADI.

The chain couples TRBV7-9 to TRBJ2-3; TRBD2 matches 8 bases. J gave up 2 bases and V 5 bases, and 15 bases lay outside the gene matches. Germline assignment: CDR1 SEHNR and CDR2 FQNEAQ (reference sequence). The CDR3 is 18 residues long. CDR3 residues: CASSTATGEREITDTQYF. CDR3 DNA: TGTGCCAGCAGCACCGCAACCGGGGAGCGGGAGATCACAGATACGCAGTATTTT.

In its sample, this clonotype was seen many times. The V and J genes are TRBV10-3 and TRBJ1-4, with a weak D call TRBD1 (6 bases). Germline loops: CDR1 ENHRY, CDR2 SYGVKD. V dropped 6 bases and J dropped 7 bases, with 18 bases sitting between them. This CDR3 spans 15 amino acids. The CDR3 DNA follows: TGTGCCATCAGAGAACAGCAGGGGCCTAGTGAAAAACTGTTTTTT. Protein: CAIREQQGPSEKLFF.

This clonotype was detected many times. This CDR3 is CASSVGTGVNQPQHF. CDR3 nucleotides: TGCGCCAGCAGCGTTGGGACAGGGGTTAATCAGCCCCAGCATTTT. V usage is TRBV5-1 and J usage is TRBJ1-5, with TRBD1 identical over 10 bases. Germline V gene sequence: CDR1 SGHRS, CDR2 YFSETQ. V gave up 4 bases and J gave up 4 bases; unmatched junction bases: 5. The CDR3 loop spans 15 amino acids.

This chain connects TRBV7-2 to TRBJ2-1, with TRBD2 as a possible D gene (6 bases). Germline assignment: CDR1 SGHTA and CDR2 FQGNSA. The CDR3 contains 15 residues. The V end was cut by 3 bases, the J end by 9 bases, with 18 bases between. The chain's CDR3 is CASSFPLRLVVEQFF. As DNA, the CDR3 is TGTGCCAGCAGCTTCCCCTTGAGACTAGTGGTTGAGCAGTTCTTC.

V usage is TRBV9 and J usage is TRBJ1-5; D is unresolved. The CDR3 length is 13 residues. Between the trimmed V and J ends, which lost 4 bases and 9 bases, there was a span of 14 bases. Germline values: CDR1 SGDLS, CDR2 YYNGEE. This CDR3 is CASSPTSAWPQHF. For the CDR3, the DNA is TGTGCCAGCAGCCCCACCAGTGCTTGGCCCCAGCATTTT. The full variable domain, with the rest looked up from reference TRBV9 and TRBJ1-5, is DSGVTQTPKHLITATGQRVTLRCSPRSGDLSVYWYQQSLDQGLQFLIQYYNGEERAKGNILERFSAQQFPDLHSELNLSSLELGDSALYFCASSPTSAWPQHFGDGTRLSIL.

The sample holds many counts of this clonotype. CDR3 loop: CARTAVSMNTEAFF. The DNA for the CDR3 is TGTGCCCGGACAGCCGTTTCCATGAACACTGAAGCTTTCTTT. The chain joins TRBV30 to TRBJ1-1, with TRBD1 as a possible D gene (6 bases). The CDR3 runs 14 residues. Per germline, CDR1 GTSNPN and CDR2 SVGIG (reference sequence). V dropped 8 bases and J dropped 0 bases, with 16 bases sitting between them.

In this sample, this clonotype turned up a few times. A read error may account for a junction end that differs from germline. CDR3 DNA: TGCAGTGCTAGAGATACCGGGAGCATAGATACGCAGTATTTT. Its protein is CSARDTGSIDTQYF. The chain employs TRBV20-1 and TRBJ2-3; TRBD2 is a possible D gene (6 bases). The CDR3 runs 14 residues. Germline V gives CDR1 DFQATT, CDR2 SNEGSKA (reference sequence).

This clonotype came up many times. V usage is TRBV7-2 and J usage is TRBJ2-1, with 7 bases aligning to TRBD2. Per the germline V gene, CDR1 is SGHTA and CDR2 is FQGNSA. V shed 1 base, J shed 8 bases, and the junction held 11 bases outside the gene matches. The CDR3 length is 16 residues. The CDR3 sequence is CASSLGAGVPSDEQFF. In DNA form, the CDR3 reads TGTGCCAGCAGCTTAGGGGCGGGAGTCCCCTCGGATGAGCAGTTCTTC.

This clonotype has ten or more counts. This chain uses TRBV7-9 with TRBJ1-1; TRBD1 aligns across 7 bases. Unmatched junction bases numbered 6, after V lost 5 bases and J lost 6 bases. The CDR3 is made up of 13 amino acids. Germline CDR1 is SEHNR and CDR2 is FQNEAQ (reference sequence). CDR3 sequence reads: CASSAGTDPEAFF. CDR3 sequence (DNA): TGTGCCAGCAGCGCCGGGACAGACCCTGAAGCTTTCTTT. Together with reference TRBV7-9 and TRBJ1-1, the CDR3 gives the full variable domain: DTGVSQNPRHKITKRGQNVTFRCDPISEHNRLYWYRQTLGQGPEFLTYFQNEAQLEKSRLLSDRFSAERPKGSFSTLEIQRTEQGDSAMYLCASSAGTDPEAFFGQGTRLTVV.

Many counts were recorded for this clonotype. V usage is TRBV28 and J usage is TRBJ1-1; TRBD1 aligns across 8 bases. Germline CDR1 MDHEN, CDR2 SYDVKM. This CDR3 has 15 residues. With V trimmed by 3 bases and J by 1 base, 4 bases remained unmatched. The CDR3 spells CASSFPGQGNTEAFF. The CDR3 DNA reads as TGTGCCAGCAGTTTCCCCGGACAGGGGAACACTGAAGCTTTCTTT.

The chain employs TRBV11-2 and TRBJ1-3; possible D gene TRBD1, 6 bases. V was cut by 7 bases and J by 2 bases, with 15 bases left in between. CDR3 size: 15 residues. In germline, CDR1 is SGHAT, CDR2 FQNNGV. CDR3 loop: CASTRQWTAGNTIYF. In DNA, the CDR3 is TGTGCCAGCACCCGGCAATGGACAGCTGGAAACACCATATATTTT.

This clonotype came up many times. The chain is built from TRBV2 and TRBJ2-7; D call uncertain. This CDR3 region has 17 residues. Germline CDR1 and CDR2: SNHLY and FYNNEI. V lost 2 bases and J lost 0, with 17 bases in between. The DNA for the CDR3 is TGTGCCAGCAGTGAAATTCTAGGAAGCCAAAGCTCCTACGAGCAGTACTTC. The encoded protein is CASSEILGSQSSYEQYF. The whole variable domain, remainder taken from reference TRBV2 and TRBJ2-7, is EPEVTQTPSHQVTQMGQEVILRCVPISNHLYFYWYRQILGQKVEFLVSFYNNEISEKSEIFDDQFSVERPDGSNFTLKIRSTKLEDSAMYFCASSEILGSQSSYEQYFGPGTRLTVT.

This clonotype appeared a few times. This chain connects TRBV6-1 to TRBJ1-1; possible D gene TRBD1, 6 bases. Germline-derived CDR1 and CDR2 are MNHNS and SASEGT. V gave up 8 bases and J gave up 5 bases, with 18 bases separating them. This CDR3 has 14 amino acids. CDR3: CASHTPGRGTEAFF. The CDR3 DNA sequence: TGTGCCAGCCATACTCCAGGGAGGGGGACTGAAGCTTTCTTT.